This record looks at one TCR beta chain sequence and its context. The V gene's germline CDR1 is MDHEN and CDR2 SYDVKM. This CDR3 has 11 residues. TCRdb derives one entry per CDR3 protein from the 5' RACE reads, leaving out DNA. The table for this sample gives 200,000 to 300,000 distinct CDR3 sequences. The data were obtained in a study of T cells expressing NK-cell markers. The chain is built from TRBV28 and TRBJ2-7; checking the TCRdb D call of TRBD2 is not possible without DNA. Sequencing was carried out using blood T cells: a sorted CD56 or NKG2C T cell subset, CD4+ or CD8+ T cells, or bulk PBMC T cells (not recorded which). This TCR was recovered from a man between 18 and 35 years old in good health. CDR3: CASGRRGEQYF.